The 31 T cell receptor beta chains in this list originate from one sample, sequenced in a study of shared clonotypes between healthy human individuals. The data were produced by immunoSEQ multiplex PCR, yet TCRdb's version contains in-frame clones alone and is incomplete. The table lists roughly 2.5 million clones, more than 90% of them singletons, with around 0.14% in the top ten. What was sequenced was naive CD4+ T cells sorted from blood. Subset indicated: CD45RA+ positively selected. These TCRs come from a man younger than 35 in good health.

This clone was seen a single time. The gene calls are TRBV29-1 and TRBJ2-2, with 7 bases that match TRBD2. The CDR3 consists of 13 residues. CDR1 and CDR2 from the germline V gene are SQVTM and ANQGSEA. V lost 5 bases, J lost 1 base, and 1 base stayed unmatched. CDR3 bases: TGCAGCGTTCGGACTAGGAACACCGGGGAGCTGTTTTTT. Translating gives CSVRTRNTGELFF.

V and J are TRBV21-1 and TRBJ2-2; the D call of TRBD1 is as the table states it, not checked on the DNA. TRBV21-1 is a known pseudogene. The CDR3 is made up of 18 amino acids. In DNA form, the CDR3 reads TGTGCCAGCAGCAAAAGAAGGAGCAGGGGGCATTGGACCGGGGAGCTGTTTTTT. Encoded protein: CASSKRRSRGHWTGELFF.

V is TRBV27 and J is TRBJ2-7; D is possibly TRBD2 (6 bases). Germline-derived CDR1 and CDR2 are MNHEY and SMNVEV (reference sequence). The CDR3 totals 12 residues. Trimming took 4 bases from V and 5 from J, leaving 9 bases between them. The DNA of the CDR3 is TGTGCCAGCAGTTCGACTAGTCACGAGCAGTACTTC. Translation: CASSSTSHEQYF.

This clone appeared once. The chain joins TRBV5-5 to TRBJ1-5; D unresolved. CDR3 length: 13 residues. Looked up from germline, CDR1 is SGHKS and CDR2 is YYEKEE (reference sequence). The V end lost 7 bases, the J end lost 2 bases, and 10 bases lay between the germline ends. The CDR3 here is CASGREGNQPQHF. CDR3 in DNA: TGTGCCAGCGGTAGGGAGGGCAATCAGCCCCAGCATTTT.

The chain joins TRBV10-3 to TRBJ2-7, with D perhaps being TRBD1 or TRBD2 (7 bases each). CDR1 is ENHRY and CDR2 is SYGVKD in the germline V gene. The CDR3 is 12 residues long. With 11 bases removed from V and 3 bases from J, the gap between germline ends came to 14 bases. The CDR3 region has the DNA TGTGCCTCCAGGGGGGGGAACTACGAGCAGTACTTC. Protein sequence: CASRGGNYEQYF.

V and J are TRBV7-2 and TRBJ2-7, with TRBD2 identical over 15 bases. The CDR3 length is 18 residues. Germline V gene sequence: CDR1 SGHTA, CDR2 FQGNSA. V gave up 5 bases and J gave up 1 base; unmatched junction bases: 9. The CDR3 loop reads CASSLGLAGGPSSYEQYF. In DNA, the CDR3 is TGTGCCAGCAGCCTAGGACTAGCGGGAGGGCCCAGTTCCTACGAGCAGTACTTC.

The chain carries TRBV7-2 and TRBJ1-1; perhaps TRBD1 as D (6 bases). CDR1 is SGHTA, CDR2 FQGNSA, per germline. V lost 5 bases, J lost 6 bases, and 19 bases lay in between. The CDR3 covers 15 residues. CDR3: CASSKGPGEGAEAFF. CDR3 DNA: TGTGCCAGCAGCAAGGGGCCAGGGGAGGGCGCTGAAGCTTTCTTT.

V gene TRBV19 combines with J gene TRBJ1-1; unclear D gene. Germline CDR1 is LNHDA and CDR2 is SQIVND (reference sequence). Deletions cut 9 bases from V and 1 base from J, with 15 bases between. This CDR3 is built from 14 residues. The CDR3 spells CASRRNQANTEAFF. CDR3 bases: TGTGCCAGCCGACGAAATCAGGCGAACACTGAAGCTTTCTTT.

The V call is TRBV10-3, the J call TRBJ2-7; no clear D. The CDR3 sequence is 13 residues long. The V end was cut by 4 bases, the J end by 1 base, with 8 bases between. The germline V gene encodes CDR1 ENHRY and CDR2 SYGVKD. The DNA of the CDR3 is TGTGCCATCAGTGGAAACAGATCCTACGAGCAGTACTTC. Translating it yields CAISGNRSYEQYF.

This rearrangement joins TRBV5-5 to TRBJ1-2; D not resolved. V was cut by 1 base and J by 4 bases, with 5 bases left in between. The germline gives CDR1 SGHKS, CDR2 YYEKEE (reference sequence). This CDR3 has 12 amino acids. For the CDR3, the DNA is TGTGCCAGCAGCTTGTTGGGCTATGGCTACACCTTC. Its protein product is CASSLLGYGYTF.

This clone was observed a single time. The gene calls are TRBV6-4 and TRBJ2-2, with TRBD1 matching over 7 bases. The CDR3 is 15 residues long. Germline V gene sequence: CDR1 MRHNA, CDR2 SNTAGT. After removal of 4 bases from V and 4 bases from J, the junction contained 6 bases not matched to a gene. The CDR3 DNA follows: TGTGCCAGCAGTGTCGACAGGGTGGGCACCGGGGAGCTGTTTTTT. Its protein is CASSVDRVGTGELFF.

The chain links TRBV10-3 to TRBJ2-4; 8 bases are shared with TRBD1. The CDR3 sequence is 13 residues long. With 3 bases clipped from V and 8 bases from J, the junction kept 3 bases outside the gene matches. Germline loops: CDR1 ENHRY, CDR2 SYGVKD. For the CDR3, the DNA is TGTGCCATCAGTGAAGACAGGGGTGACATTCAGTACTTC. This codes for CAISEDRGDIQYF.

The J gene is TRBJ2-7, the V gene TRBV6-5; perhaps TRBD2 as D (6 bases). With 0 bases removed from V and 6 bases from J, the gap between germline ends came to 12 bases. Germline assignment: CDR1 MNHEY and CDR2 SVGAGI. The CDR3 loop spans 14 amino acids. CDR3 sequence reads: CASSYSETRGEQYF. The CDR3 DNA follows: TGTGCCAGCAGTTACTCGGAGACTAGGGGCGAGCAGTACTTC.

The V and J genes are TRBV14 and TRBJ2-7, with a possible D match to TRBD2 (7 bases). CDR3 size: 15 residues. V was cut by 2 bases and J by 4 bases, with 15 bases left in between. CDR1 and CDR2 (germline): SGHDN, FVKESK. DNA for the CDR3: TGTGCCAGCAGCCAAACAGGGAGGGGGAAGTACGAGCAGTACTTC. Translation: CASSQTGRGKYEQYF.

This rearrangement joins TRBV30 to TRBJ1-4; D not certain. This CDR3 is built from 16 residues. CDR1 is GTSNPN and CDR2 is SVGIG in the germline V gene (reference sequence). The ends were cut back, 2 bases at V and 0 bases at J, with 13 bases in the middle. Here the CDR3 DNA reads TGTGCCTGGAGTTCTTTCGGACGGGCAACTAATGAAAAACTGTTTTTT. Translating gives CAWSSFGRATNEKLFF.

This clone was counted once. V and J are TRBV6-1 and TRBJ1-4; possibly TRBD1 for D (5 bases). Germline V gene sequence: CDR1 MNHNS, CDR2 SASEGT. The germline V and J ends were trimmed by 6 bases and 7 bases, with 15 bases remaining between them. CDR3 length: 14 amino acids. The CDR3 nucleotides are TGTGCCAGCAGGCCTGGGGCAGTAAGTGAAAAACTGTTTTTT. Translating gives CASRPGAVSEKLFF.

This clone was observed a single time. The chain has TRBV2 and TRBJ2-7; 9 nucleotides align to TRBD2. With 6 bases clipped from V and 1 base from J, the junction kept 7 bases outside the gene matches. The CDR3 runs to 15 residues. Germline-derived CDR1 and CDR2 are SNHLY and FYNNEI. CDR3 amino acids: CASRTFSGSSYEQYF. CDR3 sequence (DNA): TGTGCCAGCAGGACTTTTAGCGGGAGTTCCTACGAGCAGTACTTC.

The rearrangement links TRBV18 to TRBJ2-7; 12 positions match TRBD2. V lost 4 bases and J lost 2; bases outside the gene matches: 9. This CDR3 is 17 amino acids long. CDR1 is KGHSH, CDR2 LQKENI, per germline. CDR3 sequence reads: CASSLLPLAGGPYEQYF. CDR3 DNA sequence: TGTGCCAGCTCACTTCTACCTCTAGCGGGAGGGCCCTACGAGCAGTACTTC.

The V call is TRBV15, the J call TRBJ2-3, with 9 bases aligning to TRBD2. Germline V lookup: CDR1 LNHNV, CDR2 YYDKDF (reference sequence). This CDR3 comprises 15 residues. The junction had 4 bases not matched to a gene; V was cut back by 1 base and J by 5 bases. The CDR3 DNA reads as TGTGCCACCAGCAGAGGAGCAGCGGGGGGAGATACGCAGTATTTT. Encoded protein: CATSRGAAGGDTQYF.

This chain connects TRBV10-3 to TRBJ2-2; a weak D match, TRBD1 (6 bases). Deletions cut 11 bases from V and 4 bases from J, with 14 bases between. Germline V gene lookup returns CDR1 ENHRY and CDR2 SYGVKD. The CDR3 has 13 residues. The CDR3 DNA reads TGTGCCTCGAATCAGGGGATCACCGGGGAGCTGTTTTTT. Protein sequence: CASNQGITGELFF.

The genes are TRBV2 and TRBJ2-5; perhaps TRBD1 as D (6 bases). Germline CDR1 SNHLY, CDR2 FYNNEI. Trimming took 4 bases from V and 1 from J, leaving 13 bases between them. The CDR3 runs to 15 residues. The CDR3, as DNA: TGTGCCAGCAGTGGAGGCAGGGGCCTCCAAGAGACCCAGTACTTC. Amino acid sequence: CASSGGRGLQETQYF.

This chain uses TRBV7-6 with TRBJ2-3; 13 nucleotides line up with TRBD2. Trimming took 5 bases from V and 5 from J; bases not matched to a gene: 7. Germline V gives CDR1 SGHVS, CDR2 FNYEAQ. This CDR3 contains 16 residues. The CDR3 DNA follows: TGTGCCAGCAGCCGGACTAGCGGGAGTATGAGAGATACGCAGTATTTT. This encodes CASSRTSGSMRDTQYF.

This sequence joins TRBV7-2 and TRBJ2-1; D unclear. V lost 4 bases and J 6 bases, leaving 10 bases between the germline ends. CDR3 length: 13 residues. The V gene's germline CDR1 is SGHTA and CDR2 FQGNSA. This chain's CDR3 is CASSSPLGNEQFF. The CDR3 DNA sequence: TGTGCCAGCAGCTCCCCTTTGGGCAATGAGCAGTTCTTC.

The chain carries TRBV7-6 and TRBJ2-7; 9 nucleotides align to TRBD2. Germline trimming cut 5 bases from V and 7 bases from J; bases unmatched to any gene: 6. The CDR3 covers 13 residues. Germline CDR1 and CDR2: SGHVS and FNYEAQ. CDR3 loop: CASSRGGDGEQYF. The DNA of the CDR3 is TGTGCCAGCAGCCGCGGGGGGGATGGGGAGCAGTACTTC.

This chain's CDR3 is CASRKTAEPNTGELFF. The CDR3 DNA follows: TGTGCCAGCAGGAAGACAGCGGAGCCGAACACCGGGGAGCTGTTTTTT. V and J are TRBV7-2 and TRBJ2-2, with D tentatively TRBD1 or TRBD2 (5 bases each). CDR1 and CDR2 (germline): SGHTA, FQGNSA. The CDR3 totals 16 residues. Between the trimmed V and J ends, which lost 6 bases and 0 bases, there was a span of 14 bases.

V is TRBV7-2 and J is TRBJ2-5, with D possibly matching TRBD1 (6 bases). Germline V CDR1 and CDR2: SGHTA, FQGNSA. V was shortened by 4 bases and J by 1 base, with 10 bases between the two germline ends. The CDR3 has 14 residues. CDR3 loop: CASSYGTFQETQYF. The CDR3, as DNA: TGTGCCAGCAGCTACGGGACATTCCAAGAGACCCAGTACTTC.

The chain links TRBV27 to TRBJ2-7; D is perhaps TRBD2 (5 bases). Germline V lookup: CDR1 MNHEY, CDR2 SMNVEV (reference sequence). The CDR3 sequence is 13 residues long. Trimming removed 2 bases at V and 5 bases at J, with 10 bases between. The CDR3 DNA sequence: TGTGCCAGCAGTTTAGCGTCCGGGAACGAGCAGTACTTC. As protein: CASSLASGNEQYF.

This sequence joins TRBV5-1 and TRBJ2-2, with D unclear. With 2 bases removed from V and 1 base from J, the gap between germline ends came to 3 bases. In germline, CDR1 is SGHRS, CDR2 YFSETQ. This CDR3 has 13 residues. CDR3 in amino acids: CASSFRNTGELFF. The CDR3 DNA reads TGCGCCAGCAGCTTCAGGAACACCGGGGAGCTGTTTTTT.

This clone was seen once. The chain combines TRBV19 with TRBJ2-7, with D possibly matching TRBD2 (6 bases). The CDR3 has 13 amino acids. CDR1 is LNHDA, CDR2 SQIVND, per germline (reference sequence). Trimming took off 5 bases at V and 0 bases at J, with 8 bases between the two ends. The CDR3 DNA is TGTGCCAGTAGTGGGGGGAACTCCTACGAGCAGTACTTC. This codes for CASSGGNSYEQYF.

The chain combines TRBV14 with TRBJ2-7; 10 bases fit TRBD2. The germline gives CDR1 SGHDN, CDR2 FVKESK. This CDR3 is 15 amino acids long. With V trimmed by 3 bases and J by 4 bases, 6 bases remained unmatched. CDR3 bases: TGTGCCAGCAGCCAGACTCTAGCGGGAGTTTACGAGCAGTACTTC. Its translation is CASSQTLAGVYEQYF.

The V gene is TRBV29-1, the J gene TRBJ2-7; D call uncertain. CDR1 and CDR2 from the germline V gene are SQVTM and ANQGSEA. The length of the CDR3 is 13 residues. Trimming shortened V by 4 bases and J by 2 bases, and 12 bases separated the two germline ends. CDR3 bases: TGCAGCGTTGTAGGGCGGCTGACCTACGAGCAGTACTTC. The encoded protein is CSVVGRLTYEQYF.